Presented here are 16 T cell receptor beta chains from one specimen sequenced in a study of blood T cell repertoires in COVID-19. Here immunoSEQ multiplex PCR was the method, and the copy in TCRdb shows in-frame clones only, minus some. The table lists tens of thousands of clones, 80% to 90% of them singletons, with roughly 8.1% in the top ten. Specimen: peripheral blood. All receptors come from a man aged 30-40 years with active or convalescent COVID-19.

The chain combines TRBV27 with TRBJ1-5; a weak D match, TRBD1 (5 bases). V was clipped by 5 bases and J by 6 bases, with 17 bases between them. The length of the CDR3 is 15 residues. CDR1 MNHEY and CDR2 SMNVEV come from the germline V gene (reference sequence). The CDR3 is CASSPRRDEGQPQHF. The CDR3 DNA reads TGTGCCAGCAGTCCGCGGCGGGACGAGGGTCAGCCCCAGCATTTT.

The V and J genes are TRBV15 and TRBJ1-5; perhaps TRBD1 as D (6 bases). Looked up from germline, CDR1 is LNHNV and CDR2 is YYDKDF (reference sequence). Trimming took 1 base from V and 0 from J, leaving 16 bases between them. This CDR3 region has 18 residues. The CDR3 DNA reads as TGTGCCACCAGCAGAGGTCGGGCCCGGACAGATAGCAATCAGCCCCAGCATTTT. It encodes CATSRGRARTDSNQPQHF. Variable domain in full (rest from reference TRBV15 and TRBJ1-5): DAMVIQNPRYQVTQFGKPVTLSCSQTLNHNVMYWYQQKSSQAPKLLFHYYDKDFNNEADTPDNFQSRRPNTSFCFLDIRSPGLGDTAMYLCATSRGRARTDSNQPQHFGDGTRLSIL.

The chain has TRBV6-2 or TRBV6-3 and TRBJ2-1; 7 bases are shared with TRBD2. CDR1 and CDR2 from the germline V gene are MNHEY and SVGEGT. Unmatched junction bases numbered 10, after V lost 5 bases and J lost 3 bases. The CDR3 consists of 16 residues. DNA of the CDR3: TGTGCCAGCAGTAATGGCCTAGCGGTTTTCTACAATGAGCAGTTCTTC. Its translation is CASSNGLAVFYNEQFF.

The genes are TRBV11-2 and TRBJ2-3; D is unresolved. Germline assignment: CDR1 SGHAT and CDR2 FQNNGV. Trimming took off 5 bases at V and 0 bases at J, with 12 bases between the two ends. The CDR3 totals 15 residues. CDR3 protein: CASSHGSSSTDTQYF. The CDR3 DNA reads TGTGCCAGCAGCCACGGTTCATCGAGCACAGATACGCAGTATTTT.

There are a few counts of this clone. V gene TRBV6-5 combines with J gene TRBJ1-5; 9 bases are shared with TRBD1. The V and J ends lost 10 bases and 4 bases, in that order; junction bases with no gene match: 8. The CDR3 runs 14 residues. Looked up from germline, CDR1 is MNHEY and CDR2 is SVGAGI. The CDR3 protein is CAISTGGENQPQHF. Here the CDR3 DNA reads TGTGCCATCTCGACAGGGGGAGAAAATCAGCCCCAGCATTTT.

V gene TRBV5-1 combines with J gene TRBJ1-2; 7 bases agree with TRBD1. CDR3 size: 13 residues. The J segment lost 7 bases and the V segment lost 0 bases, leaving 3 bases of the junction unmatched. Germline V lookup: CDR1 SGHRS, CDR2 YFSETQ. The CDR3 protein is CASSLEGALGYTF. CDR3 in DNA: TGCGCCAGCAGCTTGGAGGGGGCGCTTGGCTACACCTTC. The full variable domain, completed using reference TRBV5-1 and TRBJ1-2, is KAGVTQTPRYLIKTRGQQVTLSCSPISGHRSVSWYQQTPGQGLQFLFEYFSETQRNKGNFPGRFSGRQFSNSRSEMNVSTLELGDSALYLCASSLEGALGYTFGSGTRLTVV.

J is TRBJ1-2 and V is TRBV28, with TRBD1 matching over 9 bases. Germline assignment: CDR1 MDHEN and CDR2 SYDVKM. With 1 base clipped from V and 6 bases from J, the junction kept 6 bases outside the gene matches. CDR3 length: 15 residues. The CDR3 spells CASSLLGTGNDGYTF. CDR3 DNA sequence: TGTGCCAGCAGTTTATTGGGGACAGGGAACGATGGCTACACCTTC.

V gene TRBV4-3 combines with J gene TRBJ1-1; 8 bases map to TRBD1. V shed 0 bases and J 3 bases; nucleotides not matched to a gene: 9. CDR1 and CDR2 (germline): LGHNA, YSLEER. The length of the CDR3 is 17 residues. As DNA, the CDR3 is TGCGCCAGCAGCCAAGATTTCGTCAGGGGGCACGACACTGAAGCTTTCTTT. Protein: CASSQDFVRGHDTEAFF.

This sequence joins TRBV19 and TRBJ2-3, with 7 bases that match TRBD2. The germline gives CDR1 LNHDA, CDR2 SQIVND (reference sequence). V trimming: 2 bases; J trimming: 1 base; junction bases outside the gene matches: 3. This CDR3 is 15 amino acids long. The CDR3 loop reads CASSITSARTDTQYF. CDR3 nucleotides: TGTGCCAGTAGTATAACTAGCGCGCGCACAGATACGCAGTATTTT. The full variable domain, with the rest looked up from reference TRBV19 and TRBJ2-3, is DGGITQSPKYLFRKEGQNVTLSCEQNLNHDAMYWYRQDPGQGLRLIYYSQIVNDFQKGDIAEGYSVSREKKESFPLTVTSAQKNPTAFYLCASSITSARTDTQYFGPGTRLTVL.

V gene TRBV19 combines with J gene TRBJ1-5; tentatively, D is TRBD1 (5 bases). V was trimmed by 2 bases and J by 1 base, leaving 6 bases between them. In germline, CDR1 is LNHDA, CDR2 SQIVND (reference sequence). This CDR3 is built from 14 residues. The CDR3 DNA sequence: TGTGCCAGTAGTATACAGGGAAGCAATCAGCCCCAGCATTTT. This codes for CASSIQGSNQPQHF.

This clone was recorded once. This chain joins TRBV7-2 and TRBJ1-2; D uncertain. The CDR3 has 14 residues. CDR1 is SGHTA, CDR2 FQGNSA, per germline. V gave up 1 base and J gave up 2 bases, with 8 bases separating them. The CDR3 sequence is CASSLGVGNYGYTF. CDR3 nucleotides: TGTGCCAGCAGCTTAGGAGTCGGGAACTATGGCTACACCTTC.

V is TRBV19 and J is TRBJ1-2, with 8 positions matching TRBD1. The V gene end was trimmed by 3 bases and the J gene end by 7 bases; junction bases not matched to a gene: 4. Germline lookup yields CDR1 LNHDA and CDR2 SQIVND (reference sequence). The length of the CDR3 is 13 residues. CDR3 sequence reads: CASSIDRGRGYTF. The CDR3 nucleotides read TGTGCCAGTAGTATTGACAGGGGCCGTGGCTACACCTTC.

The gene calls are TRBV29-1 and TRBJ2-2; 10 nucleotides line up with TRBD1. After removal of 0 bases from V and 4 bases from J, the junction contained 8 bases not matched to a gene. The germline V gene has CDR1 SQVTM and CDR2 ANQGSEA. This CDR3 contains 17 residues. CDR3 sequence (DNA): TGCAGCGTTGAAGATGGATCCGGGACAGGGGTCACCGGGGAGCTGTTTTTT. Protein product: CSVEDGSGTGVTGELFF.

The V and J genes are TRBV4-3 and TRBJ2-1, with 13 bases fitting TRBD2. Germline loops: CDR1 LGHNA, CDR2 YSLEER. V was pared by 1 base and J by 0 bases, with 9 bases of the junction left unmatched. The CDR3 is 20 amino acids. CDR3 amino acids: CASSQAKTSGRISSYNEQFF. In DNA form, the CDR3 reads TGCGCCAGCAGCCAAGCCAAGACTAGCGGGAGGATTAGCTCCTACAATGAGCAGTTCTTC.

The chain recombines TRBV5-1 with TRBJ2-1, with D unresolved. The germline V gene encodes CDR1 SGHRS and CDR2 YFSETQ. The CDR3 loop spans 14 amino acids. V lost 7 bases to trimming and J lost 4 bases, with 15 bases between them. Written as DNA, the CDR3 is TGCGCCAGCGGTGGAGAAACGATATACAATGAGCAGTTCTTC. The encoded protein is CASGGETIYNEQFF.

The J gene is TRBJ2-2, the V gene TRBV7-9; possible D gene TRBD2, 5 bases. The V gene lost 2 bases and the J gene lost 6 bases, with 13 bases spanning the gap. The CDR3 extends over 15 amino acids. Germline CDR1 SEHNR, CDR2 FQNEAQ (reference sequence). CDR3 protein: CASSLLNAGPGELFF. In DNA form, the CDR3 reads TGTGCCAGCAGCTTATTGAACGCGGGCCCCGGGGAGCTGTTTTTT.